This T cell receptor (beta chain) was identified during a study of T cell responses to AZD1222 COVID-19 vaccine. As for the study in general: Some second doses came at about 4 weeks and others at about 12 weeks; these were pooled.

General study results and limits: Reportedly, nearly half the spike-specific TCRs target unmutated variant regions. Repertoires were obtained solely post-peak T cell response. In a largely white British group with more females than males, clonal diversity was possibly underestimated.

The repertoire was sequenced with immunoSEQ multiplex PCR; TCRdb's copy has only in-frame clones and lacks some. The sample has around 100,000 clones; 86% are singletons. J was trimmed by 4 bases and V by 6 bases; bases with no gene match: 5. CDR3 length equals 13 residues. As regards this clone: Its target is not known.

The source was peripheral blood, collected on day 0 of AZD1222 vaccination. V gene TRBV12-3 or TRBV12-4 combines with J gene TRBJ2-5, with 7 bases that match TRBD1. This TCR was recovered from an adult in good health. The CDR3 DNA reads TGTGCCAGCAGGCGACAGGGTCCAGAGACCCAGTACTTC. Encoded protein: CASRRQGPETQYF.